What follows are 18 T cell receptor beta chains derived from one specimen sequenced in a study of CXCR3-negative and CXCR3-positive naive CD8 T cells. Study conclusions and caveats: TRB CDR3s were more hydrophobic in CXCR3-positive than in CXCR3-negative naive cells.

UMI-labeled TRB cDNA libraries were prepared by 5' RACE. TCRdb processed the 5' RACE reads again and assigns one entry to each CDR3 protein, with no DNA. Listed are over 95,000 distinct CDR3 sequences; around 0.38% falls within the top ten. The antigens for these receptors are not known. Input material: naive CXCR3+ CD8+ T cells from blood. The sample's subset: CD45RO-CCR7+CD27+CD95- naive CD8+ T cells expressing CXCR3 (TNR3+). The receptors were gathered from a human donor in good health. Some clones in this sample may be carry-over from other donors' samples.

This rearrangement joins TRBV28 to TRBJ2-2. Germline V gives CDR1 MDHEN, CDR2 SYDVKM. This CDR3 is built from 14 residues. CDR3 amino acids: CASSSDVNTGELFF.

The chain has TRBV29-1 and TRBJ2-1. The CDR3 totals 14 residues. CDR1 is SQVTM, CDR2 ANQGSEA, per germline. The CDR3 protein is CSVERSSSYNEQFF.

The gene calls are TRBV29-1 and TRBJ2-5; checking the TCRdb D call of TRBD2 is not possible without DNA. The CDR3 runs to 14 residues. From germline, CDR1 is SQVTM and CDR2 ANQGSEA. This chain's CDR3 is CSVEVAGEVETQYF.

This chain links TRBV10-3 with TRBJ2-7; TCRdb returns TRBD2, unconfirmable since there is no DNA. There are 16 residues in the CDR3. Germline V gene sequence: CDR1 ENHRY, CDR2 SYGVKD. CDR3 residues: CAISESRPPQRESSYF.

The chain uses TRBV7-9 and TRBJ1-1; TCRdb selects TRBD1, and the lack of DNA leaves this call unchecked. The CDR3 covers 13 residues. From germline, CDR1 is SEHNR and CDR2 FQNEAQ (reference sequence). The CDR3 sequence: CASTGGVSPEAFF.

The chain has TRBV10-2 and TRBJ2-3; TCRdb proposes TRBD2, but this gene call is untestable without DNA. Germline-derived CDR1 and CDR2 are WSHSY and SAAADI. This CDR3 contains 16 residues. CDR3 sequence reads: CASSPTSGERTDTQYF.

CDR3: CASSEGLAGRPSSYEQYF. The chain couples TRBV25-1 to TRBJ2-7; TCRdb picks TRBD2, but there is no DNA to check that call. The CDR3 totals 18 residues. CDR1 and CDR2 (germline): MGHDK, SYGVNS.

This sequence joins TRBV4-1 and TRBJ2-1; TCRdb reports TRBD2, a call that lacks DNA to check it against. The CDR3 extends over 16 amino acids. Germline values: CDR1 MGHRA, CDR2 YSYEKL. The CDR3 here is CASSTSGTSSYNEQFF.

V usage is TRBV7-9 and J usage is TRBJ2-3; TCRdb's D gene call, TRBD1, goes unchecked for lack of DNA. CDR1 is SEHNR and CDR2 is FQNEAQ in the germline V gene (reference sequence). The CDR3 is 16 amino acids. CDR3 region: CASSRRPFGQEDTQYF.

The chain recombines TRBV20-1 with TRBJ1-6. This CDR3 contains 17 residues. Germline-derived CDR1 and CDR2 are DFQATT and SNEGSKA (reference sequence). The CDR3 is CSARDSSGTPGDSPLHF.

The chain recombines TRBV20-1 with TRBJ1-1; TCRdb indicates TRBD1, and absent DNA this call remains unverified. In germline, CDR1 is DFQATT, CDR2 SNEGSKA (reference sequence). The CDR3 length is 15 residues. CDR3 sequence: CSARVPGWRDTEAFF.

The chain links TRBV6-6 to TRBJ2-1; TCRdb selects TRBD2, and the lack of DNA leaves this call unchecked. The CDR3 contains 16 residues. CDR1 MNHNY and CDR2 SVGAGI come from the germline V gene (reference sequence). CDR3: CASSYSVSGLYNEQFF.

The chain carries TRBV27 and TRBJ2-2. This CDR3 spans 14 amino acids. Germline V lookup: CDR1 MNHEY, CDR2 SMNVEV (reference sequence). This chain's CDR3 is CASSLIDDTGELFF.

V and J are TRBV4-1 and TRBJ2-2. The CDR3 length is 15 residues. Germline CDR1 MGHRA, CDR2 YSYEKL. CDR3 residues: CASSHFAVSTGELFF.

The chain uses TRBV7-9 and TRBJ2-1; as DNA is missing, the TRBD2 call by TCRdb cannot be tested. Germline V lookup: CDR1 SEHNR, CDR2 FQNEAQ (reference sequence). The CDR3 runs to 13 residues. The CDR3 protein is CASSWDLGGEQFF. The variable domain in full, with the rest retrieved from reference TRBV7-9 and TRBJ2-1, is DTGVSQNPRHKITKRGQNVTFRCDPISEHNRLYWYRQTLGQGPEFLTYFQNEAQLEKSRLLSDRFSAERPKGSFSTLEIQRTEQGDSAMYLCASSWDLGGEQFFGPGTRLTVL.

The chain carries TRBV7-9 and TRBJ2-1; TCRdb returns TRBD2, unconfirmable since there is no DNA. This CDR3 contains 16 residues. The germline V gene encodes CDR1 SEHNR and CDR2 FQNEAQ (reference sequence). CDR3 loop: CASSSAAGFSYNEQFF.

The chain has TRBV9 and TRBJ2-7; TCRdb proposes TRBD2, but this gene call is untestable without DNA. CDR3 length: 15 residues. Germline values: CDR1 SGDLS, CDR2 YYNGEE. CDR3 loop: CASSVGLADTYEQYF.

V and J are TRBV23-1 and TRBJ2-7; TCRdb outputs TRBD2, but without DNA this stays unchecked. TRBV23-1 is treated as an ORF (open reading frame) with a function not yet certain. The CDR3 has 18 residues. The CDR3 reads CASSQYMPGGPRLYEQYF.